The 22 T cell receptor beta chains given below trace back to one sample, sequenced in a study of blood T cell repertoires in COVID-19. The table came from immunoSEQ multiplex PCR; TCRdb's copy has only in-frame clones and leaves some out. The table shows 200,000 to 300,000 clones, with around 89% occurring only once. Sequenced: PBMCs or T cells enriched from blood (not recorded which). Receptor source: a woman in her forties with acute COVID-19.

The chain links TRBV19 to TRBJ1-2; 7 bases line up with TRBD1. Trimming took 6 bases from V and 3 from J; bases not matched to a gene: 7. There are 14 residues in the CDR3. From germline, CDR1 is LNHDA and CDR2 SQIVND (reference sequence). The CDR3 is CASRETGSDYGYTF. The CDR3 region has the DNA TGTGCCAGTAGGGAGACAGGGTCGGACTATGGCTACACCTTC.

This sequence joins TRBV2 and TRBJ2-3; TRBD2 matches 8 bases. Germline-derived CDR1 and CDR2 are SNHLY and FYNNEI. With V trimmed by 3 bases and J by 3 bases, 5 bases remained unmatched. The CDR3 runs to 15 residues. The CDR3 loop is CASSDPGGPTDTQYF. As DNA, the CDR3 is TGTGCCAGCAGTGATCCGGGGGGGCCAACAGATACGCAGTATTTT.

This rearrangement joins TRBV19 to TRBJ2-5; 9 bases are a match to TRBD1. V lost 6 bases and J lost 4; bases outside the gene matches: 3. The germline V gene encodes CDR1 LNHDA and CDR2 SQIVND (reference sequence). This CDR3 is built from 13 residues. The CDR3: CASSDRGGETQYF. DNA of the CDR3: TGTGCCAGTAGCGACAGGGGGGGAGAGACCCAGTACTTC. Filled out from reference TRBV19 and TRBJ2-5, the complete variable domain reads DGGITQSPKYLFRKEGQNVTLSCEQNLNHDAMYWYRQDPGQGLRLIYYSQIVNDFQKGDIAEGYSVSREKKESFPLTVTSAQKNPTAFYLCASSDRGGETQYFGPGTRLLVL.

This clone was detected only a few times. The V and J genes are TRBV19 and TRBJ2-2; weak D call: TRBD1 (6 bases). Germline CDR1 reads LNHDA; CDR2 reads SQIVND (reference sequence). Trimming removed 6 bases from V and 4 bases from J, with 12 bases in between. CDR3 length: 14 residues. CDR3 sequence reads: CASRRDKLTGELFF. CDR3 DNA sequence: TGTGCCAGTAGGAGGGACAAACTCACCGGGGAGCTGTTTTTT.

This rearrangement joins TRBV24-1 to TRBJ1-6, with D possibly TRBD1 on 5 matching bases. CDR1 KGHDR and CDR2 SFDVKD come from the germline V gene. Trimming removed 5 bases from V and 5 bases from J, with 9 bases in between. This CDR3 spans 14 amino acids. As DNA, the CDR3 is TGTGCCACCAGTGGAGGACATGATAATTCACCCCTCCACTTT. As protein: CATSGGHDNSPLHF.

The count of this clone is one. The chain uses TRBV3-1 (or the pseudogene TRBV3-2) and TRBJ2-1; D not certain. Germline V gene lookup returns CDR1 LGHDT and CDR2 YNNKEL (reference sequence). Trimming left V 1 base short and J 9 bases short, with 4 bases between. The CDR3 is 11 residues long. The CDR3 loop reads CASSQAGEQFF. The CDR3 DNA is TGTGCCAGCAGCCAAGCGGGTGAGCAGTTCTTC.

This chain uses TRBV10-3 with TRBJ2-5, with TRBD2 as a possible D gene (6 bases). The CDR3 has 14 amino acids. V lost 6 bases, J lost 6 bases, and 17 bases lay in between. Germline V lookup: CDR1 ENHRY, CDR2 SYGVKD. The CDR3 loop is CAIRAMGGEKTQYF. CDR3 nucleotides: TGTGCCATCAGGGCAATGGGGGGAGAAAAGACCCAGTACTTC.

The chain links TRBV4-3 to TRBJ2-5; 11 positions agree with TRBD2. Germline assignment: CDR1 LGHNA and CDR2 YSLEER. CDR3 length equals 18 residues. After removal of 0 bases from V and 3 bases from J, the junction contained 9 bases not matched to a gene. The CDR3 region has the DNA TGCGCCAGCAGCCAAGATCTCCCCGGGACTAGCGGCAAAGAGACCCAGTACTTC. Amino acids: CASSQDLPGTSGKETQYF.

This clone is a singleton in its sample. V usage is TRBV5-1 and J usage is TRBJ1-1; weak D call: TRBD1 (5 bases). Germline loops: CDR1 SGHRS, CDR2 YFSETQ. Trimming took 5 bases from V and 3 from J, leaving 11 bases between them. The CDR3 runs 13 residues. The CDR3 bases are TGCGCCAGCAGTAGGGGTCCGGACACTGAAGCTTTCTTT. This translates into CASSRGPDTEAFF.

The V call is TRBV5-4, the J call TRBJ1-3; D ambiguous. CDR3 length: 15 residues. Germline-derived CDR1 and CDR2 are SGHNT and YYREEE (reference sequence). Deletions cut 0 bases from V and 0 bases from J, with 7 bases between. For the CDR3, the DNA is TGTGCCAGCAGCTTGGGGGCAGGCTCTGGAAACACCATATATTTT. Protein: CASSLGAGSGNTIYF.

To note about this clone: A read error may explain this, as a much larger clone is one base away. Other DNA sequences in this sample translate to the same CDR3. This chain uses TRBV27 with TRBJ1-6, with 7 bases identical to TRBD1. CDR1 and CDR2 from the germline V gene are MNHEY and SMNVEV (reference sequence). The CDR3 totals 14 residues. V shed 6 bases, J shed 7 bases, and the junction held 6 bases outside the gene matches. CDR3 protein: CASSLRDRNSPLHF. The CDR3 nucleotides are TGTGCCAGCAGCCTCCGGGACAGAAATTCACCCCTCCACTTT.

The J gene is TRBJ1-2, the V gene TRBV6-5, with 8 positions matching TRBD1. V trimming: 0 bases; J trimming: 2 bases; junction bases outside the gene matches: 5. The CDR3 sequence is 16 residues long. CDR1 and CDR2 (germline): MNHEY, SVGAGI. The CDR3 region is CASSYSAGGENYGYTF. As DNA, the CDR3 is TGTGCCAGCAGTTACTCCGCAGGGGGCGAGAACTATGGCTACACCTTC.

This CDR3 reads CSVEDNLEQYF. DNA for the CDR3: TGCAGCGTTGAAGATAATCTCGAGCAGTACTTC. This chain uses TRBV29-1 with TRBJ2-7; D not certain. Germline CDR1 SQVTM, CDR2 ANQGSEA. There are 11 residues in the CDR3. Trimming removed 0 bases from V and 6 bases from J, with 6 bases in between.

The chain links TRBV5-5 to TRBJ2-7; D unresolved. The CDR3 is 15 residues long. V lost 2 bases and J 0 bases, leaving 12 bases between the germline ends. The V gene's germline CDR1 is SGHKS and CDR2 YYEKEE (reference sequence). CDR3 residues: CASSLADTHSYEQYF. The CDR3, as DNA: TGTGCCAGCAGCTTAGCAGACACGCACTCCTACGAGCAGTACTTC.

CDR3 residues: CASGGTPYEQYV. In nucleotides, the CDR3 is TGTGCCAGCGGCGGGACTCCCTACGAGCAGTACGTC. The chain uses TRBV6-5 and TRBJ2-7; maybe TRBD2 (6 bases). Germline lookup yields CDR1 MNHEY and CDR2 SVGAGI. V gave up 8 bases and J gave up 2 bases, with 10 bases separating them. The CDR3 length is 12 residues.

CDR3 in DNA: TGTGCCAGCAGCTTGGGGGGCAGGGATTATGGCTACACCTTC. Its protein product is CASSLGGRDYGYTF. J is TRBJ1-2 and V is TRBV5-6, with D tentatively TRBD1 (5 bases). Looked up from germline, CDR1 is SGHDT and CDR2 is YYEEEE. The CDR3 covers 14 residues. V lost 0 bases to trimming and J lost 5 bases, with 11 bases between them.

For this clone: At one of its ends the junction is not consistent with the germline gene, which may arise from a read error. The J gene is TRBJ2-5, the V gene TRBV7-7; 15 nucleotides align to TRBD2. The CDR3 is made up of 17 amino acids. CDR1 and CDR2 from the germline V gene are SSHAT and FNYEAQ (reference sequence). The CDR3, as DNA: TGTGCTAGCACCAAAAGTCTAGGACTAGCGGGAGGGGAGACCCAGTACTTC. This gives the protein CASTKSLGLAGGETQYF. Drawing the rest from reference TRBV7-7 and TRBJ2-5, the complete variable domain is GAGVSQSPRYKVTKRGQDVTLRCDPISSHATLYWYQQALGQGPEFLTYFNYEAQPDKSGLPSDRFSAERPEGSISTLTIQRTEQRDSAMYRCASTKSLGLAGGETQYFGPGTRLLVL.

The chain combines TRBV4-2 with TRBJ1-2; no definite D call. This CDR3 has 14 residues. Germline values: CDR1 LGHNA, CDR2 YNFKEQ. The ends were cut back, 1 base at V and 1 base at J, with 7 bases in the middle. The CDR3 region has the DNA TGTGCCAGCAGCCAAGGCGAGGTTAACTATGGCTACACCTTC. As protein: CASSQGEVNYGYTF.

This chain uses TRBV5-3 with TRBJ2-3; D perhaps matches TRBD1 (6 bases). TRBV5-3 has ORF status, its function being uncertain. Deletions cut 1 base from V and 14 bases from J, with 14 bases between. The CDR3 spans 12 residues. CDR3 region: CARSLLGAFSYF. CDR3 in DNA: TGTGCCAGAAGCTTGCTGGGGGCTTTTTCGTATTTT.

The J gene is TRBJ1-4, the V gene TRBV19; 8 bases are shared with TRBD1. CDR3 size: 15 residues. V shed 2 bases, J shed 7 bases, and the junction held 6 bases outside the gene matches. Per germline, CDR1 LNHDA and CDR2 SQIVND (reference sequence). CDR3 sequence reads: CASSIPGQVLEKLFF. In DNA form, the CDR3 reads TGTGCCAGTAGTATACCGGGACAGGTGCTTGAAAAACTGTTTTTT. Filled out from reference TRBV19 and TRBJ1-4, the complete variable domain reads DGGITQSPKYLFRKEGQNVTLSCEQNLNHDAMYWYRQDPGQGLRLIYYSQIVNDFQKGDIAEGYSVSREKKESFPLTVTSAQKNPTAFYLCASSIPGQVLEKLFFGSGTQLSVL.

This sequence joins TRBV12-5 and TRBJ2-7, with 9 bases matching TRBD1. With 2 bases clipped from V and 2 bases from J, the junction kept 13 bases outside the gene matches. CDR1 is LGHNT and CDR2 is FRNRAP in the germline V gene. The CDR3 runs to 18 residues. The CDR3 bases are TGTGCTAGTGGTTTGACAGGGGGCTCCTCGGCTAGACCCTACGAGCAGTACGTC. The encoded protein is CASGLTGGSSARPYEQYV.

J is TRBJ2-7 and V is TRBV6-4; TRBD2 matches 13 bases. CDR3 length: 14 residues. CDR1 is MRHNA and CDR2 is SNTAGT in the germline V gene. J lost 2 bases, V lost 6 bases, and 1 base had no gene match. The CDR3 is CASRGLAGTYEQYV. The CDR3 coding sequence is TGTGCCAGCAGGGGACTAGCGGGGACCTACGAGCAGTACGTC.